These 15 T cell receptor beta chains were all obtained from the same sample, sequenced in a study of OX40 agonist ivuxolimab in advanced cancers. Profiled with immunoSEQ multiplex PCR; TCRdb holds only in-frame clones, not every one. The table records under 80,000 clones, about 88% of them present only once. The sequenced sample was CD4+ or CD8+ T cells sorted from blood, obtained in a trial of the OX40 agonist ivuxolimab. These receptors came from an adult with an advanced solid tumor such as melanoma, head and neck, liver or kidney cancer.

The CDR3 is CASSFSLLAGGHEQYF. The CDR3 DNA follows: TGTGCCAGCAGCTTTTCCCTATTAGCGGGAGGGCACGAGCAGTACTTC. The chain couples TRBV5-4 to TRBJ2-7; 11 positions agree with TRBD2. The CDR3 totals 16 residues. In germline, CDR1 is SGHNT, CDR2 YYREEE (reference sequence). V gave up 2 bases and J gave up 5 bases; unmatched junction bases: 9. The full variable domain, with the rest looked up from reference TRBV5-4 and TRBJ2-7, is ETGVTQSPTHLIKTRGQQVTLRCSSQSGHNTVSWYQQALGQGPQFIFQYYREEENGRGNFPPRFSGLQFPNYSSELNVNALELDDSALYLCASSFSLLAGGHEQYFGPGTRLTVT.

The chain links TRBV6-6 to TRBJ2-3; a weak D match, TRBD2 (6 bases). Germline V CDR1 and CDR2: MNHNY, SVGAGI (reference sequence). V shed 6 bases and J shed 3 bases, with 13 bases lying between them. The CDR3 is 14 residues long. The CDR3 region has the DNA TGTGCCAGCAGGTCCAGCGGGCAAACAGATACGCAGTATTTT. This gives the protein CASRSSGQTDTQYF.

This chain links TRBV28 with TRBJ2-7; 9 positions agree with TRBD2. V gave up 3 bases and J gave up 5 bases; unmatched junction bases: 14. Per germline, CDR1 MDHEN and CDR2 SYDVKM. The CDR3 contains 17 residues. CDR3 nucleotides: TGTGCCAGCAGTTTTATCCCCGGGGCTAGCGGGATGAACGAGCAGTACTTC. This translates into CASSFIPGASGMNEQYF.

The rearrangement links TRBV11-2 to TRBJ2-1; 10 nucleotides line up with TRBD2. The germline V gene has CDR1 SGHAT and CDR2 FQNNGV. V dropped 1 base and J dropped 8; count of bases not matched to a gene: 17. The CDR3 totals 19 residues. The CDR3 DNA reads TGTGCCAGCAGCTTAGTCGGCTCGAGCGGGAGGGCCGGTGTCTATGAGCAGTTCTTC. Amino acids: CASSLVGSSGRAGVYEQFF.

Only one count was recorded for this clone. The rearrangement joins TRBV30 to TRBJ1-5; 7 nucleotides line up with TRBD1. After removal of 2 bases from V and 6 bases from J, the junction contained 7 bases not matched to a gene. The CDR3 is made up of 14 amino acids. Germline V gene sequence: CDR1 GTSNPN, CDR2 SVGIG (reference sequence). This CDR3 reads CAWSSLGGSQPQHF. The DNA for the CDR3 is TGTGCCTGGAGTTCATTAGGGGGCAGTCAGCCCCAGCATTTT.

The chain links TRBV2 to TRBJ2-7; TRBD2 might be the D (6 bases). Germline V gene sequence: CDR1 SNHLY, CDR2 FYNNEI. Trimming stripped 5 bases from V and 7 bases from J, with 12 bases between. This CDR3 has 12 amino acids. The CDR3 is CASSPRAGEQYF. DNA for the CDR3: TGTGCCAGCAGTCCCCGGGCGGGAGAGCAGTACTTC.

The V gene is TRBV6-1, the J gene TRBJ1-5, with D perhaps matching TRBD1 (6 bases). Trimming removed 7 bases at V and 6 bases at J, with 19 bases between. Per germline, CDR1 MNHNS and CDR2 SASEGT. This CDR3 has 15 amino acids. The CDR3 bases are TGTGCCAGCAACCTAGGAGGGGGTCTCGGTCAGCCCCAGCATTTT. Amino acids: CASNLGGGLGQPQHF.

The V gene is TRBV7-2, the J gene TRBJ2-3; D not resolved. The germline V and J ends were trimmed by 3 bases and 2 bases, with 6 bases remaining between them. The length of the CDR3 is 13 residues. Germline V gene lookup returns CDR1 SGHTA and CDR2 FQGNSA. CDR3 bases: TGTGCCAGCAGCTTTAGTCTCACAGATACGCAGTATTTT. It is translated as CASSFSLTDTQYF.

CDR3 amino acids: CASSELRTGNTIYF. In DNA form, the CDR3 reads TGTGCCAGCAGTGAACTCAGGACTGGAAACACCATATATTTT. This chain connects TRBV6-1 to TRBJ1-3, with D unclear. This CDR3 contains 14 residues. In germline, CDR1 is MNHNS, CDR2 SASEGT. V dropped 2 bases and J dropped 2 bases, with 7 bases sitting between them.

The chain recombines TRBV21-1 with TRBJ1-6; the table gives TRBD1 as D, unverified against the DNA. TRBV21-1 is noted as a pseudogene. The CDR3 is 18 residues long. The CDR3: CASSKEVQASSYNSPLHF. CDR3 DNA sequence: TGTGCCAGCAGCAAAGAGGTACAGGCCAGCTCCTATAATTCACCCCTCCACTTT.

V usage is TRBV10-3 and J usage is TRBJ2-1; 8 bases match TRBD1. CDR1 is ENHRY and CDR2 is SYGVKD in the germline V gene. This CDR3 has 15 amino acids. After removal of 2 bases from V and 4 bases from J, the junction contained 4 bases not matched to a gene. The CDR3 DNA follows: TGTGCCATCAGTGAGGCGGGACAGGCTTACAATGAGCAGTTCTTC. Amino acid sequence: CAISEAGQAYNEQFF.

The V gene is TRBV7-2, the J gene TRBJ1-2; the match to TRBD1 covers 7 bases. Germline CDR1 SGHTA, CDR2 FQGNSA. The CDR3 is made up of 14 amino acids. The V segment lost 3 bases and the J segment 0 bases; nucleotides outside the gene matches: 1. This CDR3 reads CASSFGTANYGYTF. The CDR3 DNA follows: TGTGCCAGCAGCTTTGGGACAGCTAACTATGGCTACACCTTC.

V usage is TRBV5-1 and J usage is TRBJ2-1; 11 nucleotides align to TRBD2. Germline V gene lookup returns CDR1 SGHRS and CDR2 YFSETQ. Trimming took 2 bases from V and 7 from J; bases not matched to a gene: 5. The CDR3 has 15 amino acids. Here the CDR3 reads CASSLLAGVGNEQFF. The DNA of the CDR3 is TGCGCCAGCAGCTTACTAGCGGGAGTCGGGAATGAGCAGTTCTTC.

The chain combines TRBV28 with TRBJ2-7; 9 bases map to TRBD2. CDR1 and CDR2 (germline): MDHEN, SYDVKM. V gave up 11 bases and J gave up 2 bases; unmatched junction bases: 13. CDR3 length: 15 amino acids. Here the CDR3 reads CACRPSGIIAYEQYF. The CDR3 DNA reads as TGTGCCTGTCGGCCTAGCGGGATAATAGCCTACGAGCAGTACTTC.

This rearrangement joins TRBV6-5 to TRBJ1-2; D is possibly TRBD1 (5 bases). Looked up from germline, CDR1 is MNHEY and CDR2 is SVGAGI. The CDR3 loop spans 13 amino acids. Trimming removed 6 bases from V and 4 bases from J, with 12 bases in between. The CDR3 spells CASRPGQTYGYTF. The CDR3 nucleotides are TGTGCCAGCAGGCCGGGGCAGACCTATGGCTACACCTTC.